These 5 T cell receptor beta chains came from one sample sequenced in a study of shared clonotypes between healthy human individuals. TCRdb's table, derived via immunoSEQ multiplex PCR, lists solely in-frame clones and lacks some. This sample yields fewer than 1.6 million clones, of which 97% to 99% are seen a single time; about 0.34% belongs to the top ten. The source material was naive CD4+ T cells sorted from blood. The subset was: CD45RA+ positively selected. The receptors stem from a man aged 25-45 years in good health.

This rearrangement joins TRBV18 to TRBJ2-7, with a possible D match to TRBD2 (6 bases). The germline CDR1 and CDR2 sequences are KGHSH and LQKENI. V lost 0 bases to trimming and J lost 2 bases, with 17 bases between them. This CDR3 spans 17 amino acids. CDR3 nucleotide sequence: TGTGCCAGCTCACCACCGGTCCGCGGGAAGCCCACCTACGAGCAGTACTTC. This codes for CASSPPVRGKPTYEQYF.

For this clone: Other DNA sequences within the sample encode an identical CDR3. The gene calls are TRBV5-1 and TRBJ2-2; TRBD1 matches at 11 bases. After removal of 4 bases from V and 7 bases from J, the junction contained 6 bases not matched to a gene. The CDR3 contains 15 residues. The germline CDR1 and CDR2 sequences are SGHRS and YFSETQ. The CDR3 coding sequence is TGCGCCAGCAGCCCCGGACAGGGGGCGGTCGGGGAGCTGTTTTTT. Its protein is CASSPGQGAVGELFF.

V is TRBV2 and J is TRBJ2-3, with 8 bases fitting TRBD2. Germline V CDR1 and CDR2: SNHLY, FYNNEI. The V and J ends lost 5 bases and 6 bases, in that order; junction bases with no gene match: 10. The CDR3 spans 15 residues. The CDR3 spells CASSLRWTSSDTQYF. CDR3 sequence (DNA): TGTGCCAGCAGTCTACGTTGGACTAGCTCCGATACGCAGTATTTT.

The chain links TRBV28 to TRBJ2-7; tentative D call: TRBD2 (5 bases). V was shortened by 5 bases and J by 1 base, with 15 bases between the two germline ends. Germline V gene lookup returns CDR1 MDHEN and CDR2 SYDVKM. The CDR3 runs 15 residues. In nucleotides, the CDR3 is TGTGCCAGCAGTGAATCTAGCTATGGGTCCTACGAGCAGTACTTC. This translates into CASSESSYGSYEQYF.

J is TRBJ2-7 and V is TRBV5-4; TRBD2 agrees at 11 bases. The J segment lost 0 bases and the V segment lost 9 bases, leaving 8 bases of the junction unmatched. There are 15 residues in the CDR3. Germline V gene lookup returns CDR1 SGHNT and CDR2 YYREEE (reference sequence). The CDR3 nucleotides are TGTGCCACCAATAGCGGGAGGGAAACCTCCTACGAGCAGTACTTC. It specifies CATNSGRETSYEQYF.